This T cell receptor (beta chain) is from a study of T cells in Graves' hyperthyroidism and ophthalmopathy. It was RNA transcripts that yielded the amplified TCR beta CDR3 regions. Using the HTBI primer set, a first-round RT-PCR was run on the TCR CDR3. One entry per CDR3 protein results from TCRdb running MiXCR on the multiplex PCR reads. This sample has about 640,000 distinct CDR3 sequences; more than 20% occur once, and the top ten carry around a third. Study-level points and caveats: Ophthalmopathy was predicted by the model a median of about 6.5 months ahead of onset.

For the diagnoses, clinical symptoms, serum thyroxine and TRAb, thyroid ultrasound and orbital computed tomography were used. The CDR3 extends over 16 amino acids. Looked up from germline, CDR1 is LGHDT and CDR2 is YNNKEL (reference sequence). The ends were cut back, 2 bases at V and 5 bases at J, with 13 bases in the middle. About this clonotype: Its target is unknown.

Sequencing was carried out using blood. This clonotype was sampled from a man aged 30 to 39 with Graves' ophthalmopathy. The J gene is TRBJ1-6, the V gene TRBV3-1; weak D call: TRBD1 (5 bases). The chain's CDR3 is CASSQRDGVDNSPLHF. CDR3 in DNA: TGTGCCAGCAGCCAAAGGGACGGGGTGGATAATTCACCCCTCCACTTT. Using reference TRBV3-1 and TRBJ1-6 for the parts outside the CDR3, the full variable domain is DTAVSQTPKYLVTQMGNDKSIKCEQNLGHDTMYWYKQDSKKFLKIMFSYNNKELIINETVPNRFSPKSPDKAHLNLHINSLELGDSAVYFCASSQRDGVDNSPLHFGNGTRLTVT.